One sample yielded the 3 T cell receptor beta chains listed below, sequenced in a study of blood T cell repertoires in COVID-19. The protocol was immunoSEQ multiplex PCR, while the TCRdb copy is restricted to in-frame clones and leaves out a portion. The sample lists 270,000 or so clones, 70% to 90% occurring once. Source material: PBMCs or T cells enriched from blood (not recorded which). Every receptor here comes from a woman between 40 and 50 years old with acute COVID-19.

This chain connects TRBV28 to TRBJ1-2; D uncertain. Trimming shortened V by 3 bases and J by 4 bases, and 12 bases separated the two germline ends. This CDR3 has 14 amino acids. Germline V gene sequence: CDR1 MDHEN, CDR2 SYDVKM. CDR3 protein: CASSFWYRAYGYTF. CDR3 DNA: TGTGCCAGCAGTTTTTGGTACAGAGCCTATGGCTACACCTTC.

CDR3 nucleotide sequence: TGTGCCAGCAGTTTTTATCGGAACACTGAAGCTTTCTTT. As protein: CASSFYRNTEAFF. The V and J genes are TRBV12-3 or TRBV12-4 and TRBJ1-1; D not certain. The CDR3 runs 13 residues. Trimming pared 3 bases from V and 1 base from J, leaving 6 bases between.

The chain uses TRBV7-2 and TRBJ2-1; 10 positions match TRBD2. The CDR3 extends over 16 amino acids. V shed 1 base and J 5 bases; nucleotides not matched to a gene: 5. Germline V gene lookup returns CDR1 SGHTA and CDR2 FQGNSA. In DNA, the CDR3 is TGTGCCAGCAGCTTAGTTGGCCTAGCGGGAGACAATGAGCAGTTCTTC. It is translated as CASSLVGLAGDNEQFF.